This T cell receptor (beta chain) is drawn from a study of CXCR3-negative and CXCR3-positive naive CD8 T cells. UMI-labeled 5' RACE TRB cDNA libraries were prepared from the cells. TCRdb reprocessed the 5' RACE reads, with one entry per CDR3 protein and no DNA. The table lists about 70,000 distinct CDR3 sequences, with approximately 0.71% in the top ten. General study results and limits: In both naive subsets diversity was comparably high, whereas memory CD8+ cells showed much lower diversity. No difference in surface CD5 was seen between naive subsets, and TCR strength was inferred from TRB CDR3 properties. Whereas memory cells differed, naive CXCR3-negative and CXCR3-positive cells shared similar TRBV-TRBJ usage. Naive cells positive for CXCR3 carried more hydrophobic TRB CDR3s than CXCR3-negative ones.

CD45RO-CCR7+CD27+CD95- marked naive CD8+ T cells. Germline values: CDR1 MDHEN, CDR2 SYDVKM. The CDR3 consists of 14 residues. Remarks on this clonotype: The target antigen is unknown.

V is TRBV28 and J is TRBJ1-1; no DNA is available, so the TRBD1 call from TCRdb remains unchecked. The sequencing sample was made of naive CXCR3+ CD8+ T cells from blood. Described subset: CD45RO-CCR7+CD27+CD95- naive CD8+ T cells expressing CXCR3 (TNR3+). This sequence was found in a human donor in good health. Some clones in this sample may be carry-over from other donors' samples. The CDR3: CASSSLTGYTEAFF.